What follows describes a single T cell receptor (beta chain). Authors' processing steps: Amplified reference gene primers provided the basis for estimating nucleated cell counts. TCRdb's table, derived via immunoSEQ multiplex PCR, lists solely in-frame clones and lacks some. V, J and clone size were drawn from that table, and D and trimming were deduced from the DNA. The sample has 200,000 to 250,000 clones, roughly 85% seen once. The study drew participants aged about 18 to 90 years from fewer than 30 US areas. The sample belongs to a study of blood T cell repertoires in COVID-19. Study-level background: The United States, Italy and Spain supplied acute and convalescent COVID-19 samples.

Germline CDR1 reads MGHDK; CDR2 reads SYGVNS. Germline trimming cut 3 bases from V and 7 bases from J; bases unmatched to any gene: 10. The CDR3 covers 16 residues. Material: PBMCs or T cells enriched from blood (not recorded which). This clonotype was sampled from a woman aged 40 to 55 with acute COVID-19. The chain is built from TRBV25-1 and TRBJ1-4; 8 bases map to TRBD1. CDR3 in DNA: TGTGCCAGCAGTGACCCCAGGGGGCGTTTAGGTGAAAAACTGTTTTTT. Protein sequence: CASSDPRGRLGEKLFF.